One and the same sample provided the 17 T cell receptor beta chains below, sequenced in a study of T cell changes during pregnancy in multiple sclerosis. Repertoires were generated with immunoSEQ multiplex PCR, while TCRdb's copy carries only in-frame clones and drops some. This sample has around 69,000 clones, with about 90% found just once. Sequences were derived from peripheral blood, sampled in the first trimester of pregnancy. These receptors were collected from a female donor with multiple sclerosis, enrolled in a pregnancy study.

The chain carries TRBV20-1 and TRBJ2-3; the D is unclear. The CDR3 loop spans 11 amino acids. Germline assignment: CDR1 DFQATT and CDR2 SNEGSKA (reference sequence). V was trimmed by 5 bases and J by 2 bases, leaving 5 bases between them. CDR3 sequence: CSAEHTDTQYF. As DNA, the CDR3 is TGCAGTGCTGAACACACAGATACGCAGTATTTT.

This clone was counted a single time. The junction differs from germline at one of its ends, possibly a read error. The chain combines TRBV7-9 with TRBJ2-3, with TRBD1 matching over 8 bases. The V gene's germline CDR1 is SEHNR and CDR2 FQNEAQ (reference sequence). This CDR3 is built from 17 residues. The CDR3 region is CASSVALRGLLRDTQYF. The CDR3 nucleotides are TGTGCCAGCAGCGTAGCACTCAGGGGGCTGCTCAGGGATACGCAGTATTTT.

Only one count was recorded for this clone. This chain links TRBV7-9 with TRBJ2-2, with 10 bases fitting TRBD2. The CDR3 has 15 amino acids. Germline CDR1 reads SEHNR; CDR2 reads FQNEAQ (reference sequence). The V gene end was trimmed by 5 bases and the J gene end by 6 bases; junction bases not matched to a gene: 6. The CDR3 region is CASSASGSGAGELFF. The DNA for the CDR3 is TGTGCCAGCAGCGCTAGCGGGAGCGGGGCCGGGGAGCTGTTTTTT.

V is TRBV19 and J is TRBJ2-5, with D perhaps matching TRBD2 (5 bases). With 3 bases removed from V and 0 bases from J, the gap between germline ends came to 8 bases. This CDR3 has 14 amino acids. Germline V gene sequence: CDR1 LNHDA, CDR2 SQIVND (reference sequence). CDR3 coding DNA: TGTGCCAGTAGTATGGTAGCGTACCAAGAGACCCAGTACTTC. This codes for CASSMVAYQETQYF.

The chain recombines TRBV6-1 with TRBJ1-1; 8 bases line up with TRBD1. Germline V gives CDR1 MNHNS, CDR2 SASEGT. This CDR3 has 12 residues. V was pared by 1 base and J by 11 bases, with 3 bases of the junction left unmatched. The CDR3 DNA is TGTGCCAGCAGTGAAGGGACAGGGCGGGCTTTCTTT. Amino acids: CASSEGTGRAFF.

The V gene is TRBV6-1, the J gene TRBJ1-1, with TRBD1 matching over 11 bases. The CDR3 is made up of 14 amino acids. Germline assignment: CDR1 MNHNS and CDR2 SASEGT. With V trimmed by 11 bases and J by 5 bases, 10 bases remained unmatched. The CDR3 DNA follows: TGTGCCGGAGCCGGACAGGGGGCGAATACTGAAGCTTTCTTT. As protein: CAGAGQGANTEAFF.

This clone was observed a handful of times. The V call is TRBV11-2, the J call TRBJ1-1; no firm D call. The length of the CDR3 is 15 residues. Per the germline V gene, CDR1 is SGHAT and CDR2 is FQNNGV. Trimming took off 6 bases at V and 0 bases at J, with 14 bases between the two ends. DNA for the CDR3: TGTGCCAGCAGTACGGGGTGGAGGATGAACACTGAAGCTTTCTTT. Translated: CASSTGWRMNTEAFF.

This CDR3 reads CASSLGELAGEEDTQYF. DNA for the CDR3: TGTGCCAGCAGCTTAGGTGAACTAGCGGGAGAGGAAGATACGCAGTATTTT. The chain combines TRBV7-2 with TRBJ2-3; 11 bases agree with TRBD2. The germline gives CDR1 SGHTA, CDR2 FQGNSA. The CDR3 sequence is 17 residues long. The junction had 8 bases not matched to a gene; V was cut back by 1 base and J by 5 bases.

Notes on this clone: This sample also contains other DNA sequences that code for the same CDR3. The CDR3 loop reads CASSQLSGQGIRTEAFF. In DNA, the CDR3 is TGCGCCAGCAGCCAACTCTCGGGGCAGGGGATTAGGACTGAAGCTTTCTTT. The rearrangement uses TRBV4-1 and TRBJ1-1, with D possibly being TRBD1 (6 bases). CDR1 MGHRA and CDR2 YSYEKL come from the germline V gene. The ends were cut back, 2 bases at V and 5 bases at J, with 21 bases in the middle. The CDR3 totals 17 residues.

Here the CDR3 reads CASSFLGLAGGFQETQYF. CDR3 sequence (DNA): TGTGCCAGCAGTTTCCTCGGACTAGCGGGAGGGTTCCAAGAGACCCAGTACTTC. The chain employs TRBV27 and TRBJ2-5; 15 nucleotides match TRBD2. The CDR3 loop spans 18 amino acids. The V gene end was trimmed by 3 bases and the J gene end by 1 base; junction bases not matched to a gene: 6. CDR1 is MNHEY and CDR2 is SMNVEV in the germline V gene (reference sequence).

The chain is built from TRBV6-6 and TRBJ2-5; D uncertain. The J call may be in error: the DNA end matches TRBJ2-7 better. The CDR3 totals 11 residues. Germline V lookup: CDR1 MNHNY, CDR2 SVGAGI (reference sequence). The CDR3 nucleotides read TGTGCCAGCAGTACCAGGCGCGAGCAGTACTTC. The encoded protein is CASSTRREQYF.

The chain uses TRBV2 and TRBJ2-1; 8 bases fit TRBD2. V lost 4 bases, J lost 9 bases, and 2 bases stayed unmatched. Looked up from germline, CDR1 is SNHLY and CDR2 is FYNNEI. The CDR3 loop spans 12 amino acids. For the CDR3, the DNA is TGTGCCAGCAGTGGGACTAGCCCTGAGCAGTTCTTC. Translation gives CASSGTSPEQFF. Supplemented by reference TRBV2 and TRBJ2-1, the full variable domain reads EPEVTQTPSHQVTQMGQEVILRCVPISNHLYFYWYRQILGQKVEFLVSFYNNEISEKSEIFDDQFSVERPDGSNFTLKIRSTKLEDSAMYFCASSGTSPEQFFGPGTRLTVL.

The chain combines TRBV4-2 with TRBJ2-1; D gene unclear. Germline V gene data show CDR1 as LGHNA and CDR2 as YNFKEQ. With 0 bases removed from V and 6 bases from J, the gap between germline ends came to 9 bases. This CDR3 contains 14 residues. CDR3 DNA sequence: TGTGCCAGCAGCCAAGATCTAGAATCCAATGAGCAGTTCTTC. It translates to CASSQDLESNEQFF.

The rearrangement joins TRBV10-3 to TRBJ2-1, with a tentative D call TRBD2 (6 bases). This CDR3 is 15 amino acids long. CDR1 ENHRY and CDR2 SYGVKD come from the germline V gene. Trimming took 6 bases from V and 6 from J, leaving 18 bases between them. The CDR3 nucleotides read TGTGCCATCAGAGGTATGGGGGGAGCCGGCAATGAGCAGTTCTTC. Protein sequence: CAIRGMGGAGNEQFF.

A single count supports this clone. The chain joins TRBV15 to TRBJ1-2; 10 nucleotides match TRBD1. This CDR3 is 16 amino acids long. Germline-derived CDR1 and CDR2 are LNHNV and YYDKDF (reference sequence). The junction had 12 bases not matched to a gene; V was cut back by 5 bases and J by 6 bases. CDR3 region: CATSHSWTGGEDGYTF. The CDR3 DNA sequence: TGTGCCACCAGCCACAGTTGGACAGGGGGAGAGGATGGCTACACCTTC.

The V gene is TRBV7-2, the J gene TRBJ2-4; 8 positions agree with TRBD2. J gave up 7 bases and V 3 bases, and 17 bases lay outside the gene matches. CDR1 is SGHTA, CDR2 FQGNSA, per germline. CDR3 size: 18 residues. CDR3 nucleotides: TGTGCCAGCAGCTTCTTGGAGCGGGAGAGCTATTTCGAGAACATTCAGTACTTC. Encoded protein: CASSFLERESYFENIQYF.

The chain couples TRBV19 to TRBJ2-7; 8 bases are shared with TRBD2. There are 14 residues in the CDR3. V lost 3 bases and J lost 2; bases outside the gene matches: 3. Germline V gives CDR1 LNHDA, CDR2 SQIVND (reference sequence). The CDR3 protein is CASSIPGLAYEQYF. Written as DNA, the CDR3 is TGTGCCAGTAGTATCCCGGGACTAGCCTACGAGCAGTACTTC.